The present entry profiles one T cell receptor beta chain with its context. This entry belongs to a study of blood T cell repertoires in COVID-19. Study details: PBMCs, B-cell-depleted T cells, or T cells provided the cDNA or gDNA that made up the material.

Some clones are missing from TCRdb's copy, which holds only in-frame ones; the method was immunoSEQ multiplex PCR. This sample has 85,000 to 110,000 clones, with 85% to 90% found just once. The CDR3 sequence is 15 residues long. Germline V gene data show CDR1 as LGHDT and CDR2 as YNNKEL (reference sequence). Trimming took off 3 bases at V and 1 base at J, with 12 bases between the two ends. The sequence came from a human donor in a cohort sampled during active COVID-19. V and J are TRBV3-1 (or the pseudogene TRBV3-2) and TRBJ2-5, with D possibly TRBD1 on 6 matching bases. What was sequenced was peripheral blood. CDR3 in amino acids: CASSHRTGPQETQYF. The CDR3 nucleotides read TGTGCCAGCAGCCACCGAACAGGGCCCCAAGAGACCCAGTACTTC.